This TCR beta chain was captured in a study of T cell responses to AZD1222 COVID-19 vaccine. Using immunoSEQ multiplex PCR, the repertoire was profiled, and TCRdb retains in-frame clones only, with some absent. This repertoire shows roughly 140,000 clones, just over 90% found once; its top ten account for 4.5% to 5.5%. V shed 1 base and J 2 bases; nucleotides not matched to a gene: 9. The length of the CDR3 is 17 residues. Germline V gene lookup returns CDR1 SGHVS and CDR2 FQNEAQ. Sequencing was performed on peripheral blood, taken on day 0 of AZD1222 vaccination. This rearrangement joins TRBV7-8 to TRBJ2-5, with 8 nucleotides matching TRBD2. The TCR originated in an adult in good health. CDR3 bases: TGTGCCAGCAGCTTAGGCGGGCCTAGCGGGCCTCAAGAGACCCAGTACTTC. Translation gives CASSLGGPSGPQETQYF.